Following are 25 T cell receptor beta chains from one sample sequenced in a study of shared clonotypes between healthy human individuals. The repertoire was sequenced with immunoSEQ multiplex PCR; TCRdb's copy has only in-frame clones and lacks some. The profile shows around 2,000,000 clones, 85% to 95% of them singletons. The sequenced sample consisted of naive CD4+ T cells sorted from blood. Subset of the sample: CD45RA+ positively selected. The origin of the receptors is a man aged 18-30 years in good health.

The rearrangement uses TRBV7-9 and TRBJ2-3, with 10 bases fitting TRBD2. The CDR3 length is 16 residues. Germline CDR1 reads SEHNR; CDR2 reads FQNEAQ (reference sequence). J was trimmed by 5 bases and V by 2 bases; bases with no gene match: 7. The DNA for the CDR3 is TGTGCCAGCAGCTTATTCCTAGCGGGAGAGGGAGATACGCAGTATTTT. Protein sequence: CASSLFLAGEGDTQYF.

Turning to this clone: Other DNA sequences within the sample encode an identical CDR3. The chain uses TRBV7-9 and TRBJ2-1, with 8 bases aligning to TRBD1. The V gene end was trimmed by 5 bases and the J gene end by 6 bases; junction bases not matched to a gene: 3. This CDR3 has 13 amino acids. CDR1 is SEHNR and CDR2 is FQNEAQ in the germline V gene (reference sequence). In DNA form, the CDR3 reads TGTGCCAGCAGCCTCGGACAGGGCAATGAGCAGTTCTTC. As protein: CASSLGQGNEQFF.

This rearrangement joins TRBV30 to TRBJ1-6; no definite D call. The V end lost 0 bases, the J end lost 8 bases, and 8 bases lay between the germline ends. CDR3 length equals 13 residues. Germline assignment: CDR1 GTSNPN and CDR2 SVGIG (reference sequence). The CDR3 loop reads CAWSVESYSPLHF. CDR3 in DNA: TGTGCCTGGAGTGTGGAGTCGTATTCACCCCTCCACTTT.

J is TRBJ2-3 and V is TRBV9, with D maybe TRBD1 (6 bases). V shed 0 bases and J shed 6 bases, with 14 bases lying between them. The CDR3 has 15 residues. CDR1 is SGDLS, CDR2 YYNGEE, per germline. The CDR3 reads CASSVVGGAYDTQYF. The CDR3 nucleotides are TGTGCCAGCAGCGTAGTTGGGGGCGCATACGATACGCAGTATTTT.

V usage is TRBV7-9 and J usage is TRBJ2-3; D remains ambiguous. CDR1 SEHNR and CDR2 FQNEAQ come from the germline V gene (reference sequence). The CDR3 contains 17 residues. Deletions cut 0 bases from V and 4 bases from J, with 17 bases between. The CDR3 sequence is CASSLASTAGWADTQYF. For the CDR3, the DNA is TGTGCCAGCAGCTTAGCGTCGACGGCCGGGTGGGCAGATACGCAGTATTTT.

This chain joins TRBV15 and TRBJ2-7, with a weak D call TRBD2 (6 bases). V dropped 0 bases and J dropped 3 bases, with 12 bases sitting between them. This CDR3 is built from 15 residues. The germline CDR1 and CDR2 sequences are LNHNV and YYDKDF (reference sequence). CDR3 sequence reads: CATSRDPGTYYEQYF. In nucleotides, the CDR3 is TGTGCCACCAGCAGAGATCCCGGGACTTACTACGAGCAGTACTTC.

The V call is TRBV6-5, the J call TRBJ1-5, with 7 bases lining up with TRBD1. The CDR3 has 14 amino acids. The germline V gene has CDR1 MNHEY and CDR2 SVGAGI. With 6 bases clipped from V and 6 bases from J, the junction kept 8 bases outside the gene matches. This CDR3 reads CASRGGTESQPQHF. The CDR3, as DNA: TGTGCCAGCAGGGGCGGGACAGAAAGTCAGCCCCAGCATTTT.

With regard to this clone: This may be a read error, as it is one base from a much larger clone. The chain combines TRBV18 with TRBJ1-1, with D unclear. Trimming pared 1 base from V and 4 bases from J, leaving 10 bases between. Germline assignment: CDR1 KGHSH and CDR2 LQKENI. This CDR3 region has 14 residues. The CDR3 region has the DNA TGTGCCAGCTCACCACTAGAAGTGGGCACTGAAGCTTTCTTT. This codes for CASSPLEVGTEAFF.

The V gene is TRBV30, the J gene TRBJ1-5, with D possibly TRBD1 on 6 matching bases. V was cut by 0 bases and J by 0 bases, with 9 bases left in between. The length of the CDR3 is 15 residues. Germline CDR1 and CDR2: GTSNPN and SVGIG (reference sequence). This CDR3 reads CAWSVTGTSNQPQHF. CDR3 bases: TGTGCCTGGAGTGTAACAGGGACTAGCAATCAGCCCCAGCATTTT.

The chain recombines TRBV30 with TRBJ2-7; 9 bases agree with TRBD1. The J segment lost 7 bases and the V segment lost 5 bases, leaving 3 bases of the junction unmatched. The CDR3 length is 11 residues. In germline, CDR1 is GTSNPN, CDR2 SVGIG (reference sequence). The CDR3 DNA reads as TGTGCCTGGGACAGGGGGAGAGAGCAGTACTTC. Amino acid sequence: CAWDRGREQYF.

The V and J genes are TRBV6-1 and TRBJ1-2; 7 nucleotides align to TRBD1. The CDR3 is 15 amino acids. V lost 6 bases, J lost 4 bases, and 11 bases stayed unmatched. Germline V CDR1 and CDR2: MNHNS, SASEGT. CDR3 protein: CASRITGAKGYGYTF. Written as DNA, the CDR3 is TGTGCCAGCAGGATTACAGGGGCTAAAGGCTATGGCTACACCTTC.

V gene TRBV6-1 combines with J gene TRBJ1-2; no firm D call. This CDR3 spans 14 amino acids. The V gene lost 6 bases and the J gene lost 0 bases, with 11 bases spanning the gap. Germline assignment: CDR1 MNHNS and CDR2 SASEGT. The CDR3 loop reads CASRFARSNYGYTF. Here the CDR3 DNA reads TGTGCCAGCAGATTTGCTCGGTCTAACTATGGCTACACCTTC.

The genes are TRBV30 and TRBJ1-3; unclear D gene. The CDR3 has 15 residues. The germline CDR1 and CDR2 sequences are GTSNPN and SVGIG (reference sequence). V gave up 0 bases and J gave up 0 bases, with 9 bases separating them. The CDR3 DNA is TGTGCCTGGAGTGTACTGGTGAGCTCTGGAAACACCATATATTTT. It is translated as CAWSVLVSSGNTIYF.

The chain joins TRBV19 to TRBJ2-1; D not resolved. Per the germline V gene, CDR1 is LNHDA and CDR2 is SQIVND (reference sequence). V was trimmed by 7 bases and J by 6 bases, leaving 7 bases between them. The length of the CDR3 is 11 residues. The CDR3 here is CASKSFNEQFF. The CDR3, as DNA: TGTGCCAGTAAATCGTTCAATGAGCAGTTCTTC.

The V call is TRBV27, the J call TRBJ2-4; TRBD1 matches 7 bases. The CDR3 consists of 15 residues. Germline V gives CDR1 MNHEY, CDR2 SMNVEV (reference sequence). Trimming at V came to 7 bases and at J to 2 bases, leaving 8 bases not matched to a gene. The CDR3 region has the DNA TGTGCCAGCACCCCAGAGGGGGCAACCAAAAACATTCAGTACTTC. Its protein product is CASTPEGATKNIQYF.

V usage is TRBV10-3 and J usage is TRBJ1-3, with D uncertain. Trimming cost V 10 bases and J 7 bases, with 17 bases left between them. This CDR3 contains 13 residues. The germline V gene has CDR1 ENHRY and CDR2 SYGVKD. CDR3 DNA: TGTGCCACCGGGTTAGGTGGTGGGAACACCATATATTTT. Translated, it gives CATGLGGGNTIYF.

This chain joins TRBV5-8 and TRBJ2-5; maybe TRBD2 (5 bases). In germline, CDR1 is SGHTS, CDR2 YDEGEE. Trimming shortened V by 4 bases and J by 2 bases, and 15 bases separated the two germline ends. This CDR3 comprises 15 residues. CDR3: CASSPDGKGQETQYF. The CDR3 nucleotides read TGTGCCAGCAGCCCCGACGGGAAGGGTCAAGAGACCCAGTACTTC.

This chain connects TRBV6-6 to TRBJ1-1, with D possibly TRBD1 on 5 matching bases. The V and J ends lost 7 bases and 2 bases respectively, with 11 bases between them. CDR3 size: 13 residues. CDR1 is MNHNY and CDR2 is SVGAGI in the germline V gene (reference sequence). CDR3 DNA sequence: TGTGCCAGCACTGTGGGGGAAAACACTGAAGCTTTCTTT. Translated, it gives CASTVGENTEAFF.

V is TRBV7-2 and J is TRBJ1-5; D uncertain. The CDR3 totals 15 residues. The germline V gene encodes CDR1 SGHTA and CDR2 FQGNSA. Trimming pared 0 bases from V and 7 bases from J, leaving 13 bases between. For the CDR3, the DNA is TGTGCCAGCAGCTTAGCGGTTAGTGGTGGGCAGCCCCAGCATTTT. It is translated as CASSLAVSGGQPQHF.

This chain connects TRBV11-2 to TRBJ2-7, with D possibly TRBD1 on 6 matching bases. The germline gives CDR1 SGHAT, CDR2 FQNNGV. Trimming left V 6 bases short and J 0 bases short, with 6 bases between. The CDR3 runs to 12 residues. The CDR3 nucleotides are TGTGCCAGCAGGGACAGCTCCTACGAGCAGTACTTC. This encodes CASRDSSYEQYF.

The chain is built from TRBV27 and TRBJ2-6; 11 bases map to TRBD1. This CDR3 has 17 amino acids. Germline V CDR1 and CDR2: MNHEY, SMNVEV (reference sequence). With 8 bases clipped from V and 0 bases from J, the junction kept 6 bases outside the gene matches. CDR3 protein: CASRSGTGGSGANVLTF. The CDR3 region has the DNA TGTGCCAGCCGAAGCGGGACAGGGGGCTCTGGGGCCAACGTCCTGACTTTC.

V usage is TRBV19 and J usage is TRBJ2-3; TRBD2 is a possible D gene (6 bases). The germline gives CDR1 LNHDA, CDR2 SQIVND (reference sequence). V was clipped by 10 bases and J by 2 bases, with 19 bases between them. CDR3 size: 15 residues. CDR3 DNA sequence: TGTGCCACAACCCTGACTAGTTCTCCCACAGATACGCAGTATTTT. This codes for CATTLTSSPTDTQYF.

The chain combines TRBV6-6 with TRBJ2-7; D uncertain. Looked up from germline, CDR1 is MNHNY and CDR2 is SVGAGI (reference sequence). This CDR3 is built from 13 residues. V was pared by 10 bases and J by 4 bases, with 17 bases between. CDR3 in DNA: TGTGCCACCATCTCCGGTACGGCTTACGAGCAGTACTTC. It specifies CATISGTAYEQYF.

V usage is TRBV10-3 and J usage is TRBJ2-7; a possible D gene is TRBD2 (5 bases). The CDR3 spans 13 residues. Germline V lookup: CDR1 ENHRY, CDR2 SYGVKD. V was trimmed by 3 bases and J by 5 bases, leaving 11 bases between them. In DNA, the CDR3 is TGTGCCATCAGTGACAGGCCGGAGGACGAGCAGTACTTC. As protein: CAISDRPEDEQYF.

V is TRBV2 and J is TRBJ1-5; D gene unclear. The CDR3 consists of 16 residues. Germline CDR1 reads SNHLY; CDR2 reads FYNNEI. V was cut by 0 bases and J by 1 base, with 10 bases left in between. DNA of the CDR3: TGTGCCAGCAGTGAAGCAAGGGAAGGCAGCAATCAGCCCCAGCATTTT. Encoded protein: CASSEAREGSNQPQHF.